A single sample gave rise to the 15 T cell receptor beta chains below, sequenced in a study of cytomegalovirus exposure and HLA in healthy donors. In the PCR, 60 Vbeta and 13 Jbeta primers were used. Only in-frame clones appear in the TCRdb table, and some are missing; sequencing was by immunoSEQ multiplex PCR. The repertoire holds 100,000 to 150,000 clones, over 70% seen once, with approximately 1.6% in the top ten. What was sequenced was PBMCs. These receptors came from a woman aged 18-29 years in good health and CMV-seronegative.

This rearrangement joins TRBV4-1 to TRBJ1-1; D remains ambiguous. Trimming left V 6 bases short and J 2 bases short, with 10 bases between. Germline V lookup: CDR1 MGHRA, CDR2 YSYEKL. There are 13 residues in the CDR3. The CDR3 bases are TGCGCCAGCAGTCACAGATATAACACTGAAGCTTTCTTT. This codes for CASSHRYNTEAFF.

This clone was counted a few times. This chain links TRBV2 with TRBJ2-3, with a possible D match to TRBD2 (6 bases). CDR1 is SNHLY, CDR2 FYNNEI, per germline. The V and J ends lost 6 bases and 0 bases respectively, with 16 bases between them. CDR3 length equals 16 residues. In DNA, the CDR3 is TGTGCCAGCAGGGAAACAAGCGGGCCTAGCACAGATACGCAGTATTTT. Translation gives CASRETSGPSTDTQYF. Based on the CDR3 plus reference TRBV2 and TRBJ2-3, the full variable domain is EPEVTQTPSHQVTQMGQEVILRCVPISNHLYFYWYRQILGQKVEFLVSFYNNEISEKSEIFDDQFSVERPDGSNFTLKIRSTKLEDSAMYFCASRETSGPSTDTQYFGPGTRLTVL.

This clone was detected only once. This chain connects TRBV5-1 to TRBJ2-7; D perhaps matches TRBD1 (6 bases). The V and J ends lost 3 bases and 1 base respectively, with 17 bases between them. The CDR3 contains 16 residues. The germline V gene encodes CDR1 SGHRS and CDR2 YFSETQ. The CDR3 here is CASSWGHQGKSYEQYF. CDR3 coding DNA: TGCGCCAGCAGCTGGGGACATCAGGGGAAGTCCTACGAGCAGTACTTC.

This clone was seen just once. The V gene is TRBV4-1, the J gene TRBJ1-3, with a weak D call TRBD1 (5 bases). Trimming shortened V by 0 bases and J by 4 bases, and 13 bases separated the two germline ends. The CDR3 has 16 residues. The V gene's germline CDR1 is MGHRA and CDR2 YSYEKL. The CDR3 sequence: CASSQDPRVLGNTIYF. The DNA of the CDR3 is TGCGCCAGCAGCCAAGATCCCAGGGTACTAGGAAACACCATATATTTT.

This clone was observed once. V is TRBV5-1 and J is TRBJ2-1, with 7 bases matching TRBD2. This CDR3 region has 15 residues. V was pared by 4 bases and J by 3 bases, with 7 bases of the junction left unmatched. CDR1 is SGHRS, CDR2 YFSETQ, per germline. The CDR3 reads CASSISGNSYNEQFF. For the CDR3, the DNA is TGCGCCAGCAGCATAAGCGGGAACAGCTACAATGAGCAGTTCTTC.

The chain combines TRBV10-3 with TRBJ2-2; a weak D match, TRBD2 (6 bases). Germline CDR1 ENHRY, CDR2 SYGVKD. The CDR3 is 18 residues long. V lost 5 bases and J lost 6, with 25 bases in between. The CDR3 sequence is CAISPRHPAYRDSGELFF. Written as DNA, the CDR3 is TGTGCCATCAGTCCCCGCCACCCAGCCTACCGGGACTCCGGGGAGCTGTTTTTT.

The V and J genes are TRBV12-5 and TRBJ2-1, with TRBD2 as a possible D gene (7 bases). The CDR3 spans 15 residues. Per germline, CDR1 LGHNT and CDR2 FRNRAP. The V end was cut by 5 bases, the J end by 8 bases, with 19 bases between. This CDR3 reads CASGAVWGGADEQFF. Here the CDR3 DNA reads TGTGCTAGTGGTGCTGTATGGGGGGGGGCCGATGAGCAGTTCTTC.

This clone was seen a handful of times. The V gene is TRBV5-6, the J gene TRBJ2-7, with D tentatively TRBD2 (5 bases). Germline V gives CDR1 SGHDT, CDR2 YYEEEE. This CDR3 has 14 amino acids. V was cut by 0 bases and J by 10 bases, with 17 bases left in between. CDR3 DNA: TGTGCCAGCAGCTTGGCCTCTTGGAGGAAGCTACAGTACTTC. Translating it yields CASSLASWRKLQYF.

The chain joins TRBV15 to TRBJ2-7; no clear D. The V gene's germline CDR1 is LNHNV and CDR2 YYDKDF (reference sequence). Between the trimmed V and J ends, which lost 2 bases and 2 bases, there was a span of 10 bases. The CDR3 spans 14 residues. In DNA form, the CDR3 reads TGTGCCACCAGCAGACCGACTTCCACCTACGAGCAGTACTTC. Amino acid sequence: CATSRPTSTYEQYF.

This clone is deemed medium-sized. V gene TRBV6-5 combines with J gene TRBJ2-2; 11 bases fit TRBD2. The CDR3 is 15 amino acids. The V segment lost 10 bases and the J segment 7 bases; nucleotides outside the gene matches: 11. Germline assignment: CDR1 MNHEY and CDR2 SVGAGI. DNA for the CDR3: TGTGCCACCTCTGAGACTAGCGGGACGGTCGGGGAGCTGTTTTTT. The encoded protein is CATSETSGTVGELFF.

CDR3 amino acids: CASSDAAPSNQPQHF. CDR3 bases: TGTGCCAGTAGTGATGCGGCCCCAAGCAATCAGCCCCAGCATTTT. The J gene is TRBJ1-5, the V gene TRBV19, with D unresolved. CDR3 length: 15 amino acids. The V end was cut by 5 bases, the J end by 1 base, with 12 bases between. CDR1 and CDR2 from the germline V gene are LNHDA and SQIVND (reference sequence).

The chain recombines TRBV19 with TRBJ1-2; D is unresolved. The CDR3 spans 12 residues. CDR1 LNHDA and CDR2 SQIVND come from the germline V gene (reference sequence). Trimming pared 0 bases from V and 4 bases from J, leaving 3 bases between. The CDR3 sequence is CASSIEAYGYTF. The DNA of the CDR3 is TGTGCCAGTAGTATAGAAGCCTATGGCTACACCTTC.

The chain uses TRBV10-3 and TRBJ1-1; 10 bases fit TRBD1. Germline-derived CDR1 and CDR2 are ENHRY and SYGVKD. The CDR3 contains 13 residues. With V trimmed by 10 bases and J by 1 base, 3 bases remained unmatched. CDR3 sequence reads: CATDRGQNTEAFF. As DNA, the CDR3 is TGTGCCACCGACAGGGGGCAGAACACTGAAGCTTTCTTT.

J is TRBJ1-1 and V is TRBV14; D uncertain. The ends were cut back, 4 bases at V and 7 bases at J, with 7 bases in the middle. This CDR3 is 11 amino acids long. Per germline, CDR1 SGHDN and CDR2 FVKESK. The CDR3: CASSRGFEAFF. The CDR3 DNA follows: TGTGCCAGCAGCCGAGGATTTGAAGCTTTCTTT.

This chain connects TRBV5-1 to TRBJ2-1, with 12 bases that match TRBD2. This CDR3 region has 18 residues. Per germline, CDR1 SGHRS and CDR2 YFSETQ. Unmatched junction bases numbered 9, after V lost 3 bases and J lost 2 bases. CDR3 region: CASSSLAGGPATYNEQFF. CDR3 bases: TGCGCCAGCAGCTCTCTAGCGGGAGGGCCCGCGACCTACAATGAGCAGTTCTTC.